The 15 T cell receptor beta chains given below trace back to one sample, sequenced in a study of spatial heterogeneity in lung cancer (dated by TCRdb to the late 2010s). General findings and caveats noted by the study authors: A correlation was observed between the number of expanded intratumoral alpha and beta TCRs and the tumor nonsynonymous mutation count.

The method behind the library was 5' RACE. This sample was sequenced with a NextSeq 500. TCRdb ran its own pipeline on the public reads, namely fastp trimming at Q25 and MiXCR clone calling, and kept in-frame beta chains. Identical CDR3 protein sequences are pooled into one entry, listed with their most common genes and DNA. The sample has around 18,000 distinct CDR3 sequences on record, around 5% of them singletons. The top ten clones comprise about 9.3% of the sample. These receptors' antigens are unknown. According to the study, the label for this sample's time point signals: sample taken at primary tumor resection. The source was lung tumor tissue, collected at surgery. The receptors shown here come from a female donor with early-stage non-small cell lung cancer.

As concerns this clonotype: Since it is a stray read in a library aimed at alpha chains, this beta chain has a size that is not meaningful. The chain carries TRBV12-3 or TRBV12-4 and TRBJ2-1; 7 nucleotides align to TRBD2. The CDR3 loop spans 13 amino acids. J was trimmed by 9 bases and V by 5 bases; bases with no gene match: 7. The CDR3 DNA follows: TGTGCCAGCAGTCGCACTAGCGTTGGTGAGCAGTTCTTC. This gives the protein CASSRTSVGEQFF.

This clonotype is medium-sized. The library was built for alpha chains, so this beta chain is an off-target read and its size means little. This chain connects TRBV9 to TRBJ2-1, with 13 bases identical to TRBD2. Trimming cost V 3 bases and J 15 bases; bases outside gene matches: 12. Germline V lookup: CDR1 SGDLS, CDR2 YYNGEE. This CDR3 has 15 amino acids. Here the CDR3 DNA reads TGTGCCAGCAGCGCAGACACTAGCGGGAGGGCCCGATGGTTCTTC. This sequence encodes CASSADTSGRARWFF.

This clonotype was counted ten times or more. This beta chain is a stray sequence in a library constructed for alpha chains; its clone size is not meaningful. The V call is TRBV6-5, the J call TRBJ1-2, with a tentative D call TRBD1 (6 bases). CDR3 length equals 13 residues. Trimming stripped 3 bases from V and 4 bases from J, with 9 bases between. Germline CDR1 and CDR2: MNHEY and SVGAGI. As DNA, the CDR3 is TGTGCCAGCAGTTATAAGGGGGTCTATGGCTACACCTTC. Its translation: CASSYKGVYGYTF.

By sample fraction, this clonotype is medium-sized. The library was prepared for alpha chains; this beta chain is a stray read, so its frequency means little. This chain links TRBV7-6 with TRBJ2-5; tentatively, D is TRBD1 (6 bases). Germline assignment: CDR1 SGHVS and CDR2 FNYEAQ. The CDR3 spans 18 residues. Trimming took 0 bases from V and 6 from J, leaving 23 bases between them. CDR3 sequence (DNA): TGTGCCAGCAGCTTAGCGCGAGGCAGGGGATTCTCCCAGAAGACCCAGTACTTC. As protein: CASSLARGRGFSQKTQYF.

Turning to this clonotype: A library prepared for alpha chains yielded this beta chain as an off-target read; its size is of little meaning. The J gene is TRBJ2-7, the V gene TRBV6-1; TRBD1 might be the D (6 bases). Trimming cost V 4 bases and J 0 bases, with 10 bases left between them. CDR3 length: 14 amino acids. Germline CDR1 reads MNHNS; CDR2 reads SASEGT. The CDR3 bases are TGTGCCAGCAGTGCCGGACAGAGCTCCTACGAGCAGTACTTC. Residues: CASSAGQSSYEQYF.

The sample holds a few counts of this clonotype. Found in a library prepared for alpha chains, this beta chain is an off-target read, and its abundance has little meaning. The chain is built from TRBV5-1 and TRBJ1-1, with D maybe TRBD1 (6 bases). The CDR3 covers 14 residues. The germline CDR1 and CDR2 sequences are SGHRS and YFSETQ. V gave up 3 bases and J gave up 3 bases, with 12 bases separating them. The CDR3 nucleotides read TGCGCCAGCAGCTCTGGACAGCAGTACACTGAAGCTTTCTTT. Encoded protein: CASSSGQQYTEAFF. The full variable domain, completed using reference TRBV5-1 and TRBJ1-1, is KAGVTQTPRYLIKTRGQQVTLSCSPISGHRSVSWYQQTPGQGLQFLFEYFSETQRNKGNFPGRFSGRQFSNSRSEMNVSTLELGDSALYLCASSSGQQYTEAFFGQGTRLTVV.

This clonotype was detected only a few times. This beta chain was picked up by a library intended for alpha chains and is off target, so its count carries little meaning. CDR3: CASSAGLAWNEQFF. In nucleotides, the CDR3 is TGTGCCAGCAGCGCGGGACTAGCGTGGAATGAGCAGTTCTTC. The rearrangement links TRBV5-4 to TRBJ2-1; 10 nucleotides align to TRBD2. CDR3 length: 14 amino acids. CDR1 and CDR2 (germline): SGHNT, YYREEE (reference sequence). J gave up 7 bases and V 4 bases, and 5 bases lay outside the gene matches.

In this sample, this clonotype turned up many times. A library made for alpha chains picked up this beta chain off target, so its size means little. This chain's CDR3 is CASSPRTGRNTEAFF. CDR3 DNA sequence: TGTGCCAGCTCACCACGGACAGGGCGGAACACTGAAGCTTTCTTT. The rearrangement uses TRBV18 and TRBJ1-1; TRBD1 matches at 8 bases. CDR1 is KGHSH and CDR2 is LQKENI in the germline V gene. The junction had 2 bases not matched to a gene; V was cut back by 1 base and J by 1 base. This CDR3 region has 15 residues.

Many counts were recorded for this clonotype. The size of this beta chain means little, since it is a stray read in a library made for alpha chains. The genes are TRBV20-1 and TRBJ2-5; tentatively, D is TRBD1 or TRBD2 (5 bases each). The CDR3 covers 11 residues. Germline lookup yields CDR1 DFQATT and CDR2 SNEGSKA (reference sequence). Trimming shortened V by 6 bases and J by 7 bases, and 12 bases separated the two germline ends. The CDR3, as DNA: TGCAGTGCGGGGACGCAGCGGACCCAGTACTTC. Amino acid sequence: CSAGTQRTQYF.

This clonotype has a count of ten or more. This beta chain slipped into a library made for alpha chains as a stray read, so its size is not meaningful. The CDR3 loop is CASSLAPQGDSYEQYF. Here the CDR3 DNA reads TGCGCCAGCAGCTTGGCCCCCCAAGGGGACTCCTACGAGCAGTACTTC. V and J are TRBV5-1 and TRBJ2-7; D may be TRBD1 (5 bases). Germline V gene sequence: CDR1 SGHRS, CDR2 YFSETQ. V shed 0 bases and J shed 0 bases, with 13 bases lying between them. The CDR3 extends over 16 amino acids.

This clonotype was recorded at least ten times. Found in a library prepared for alpha chains, this beta chain is an off-target read, and its abundance has little meaning. The J gene is TRBJ1-5, the V gene TRBV29-1; unclear D gene. Per germline, CDR1 SQVTM and CDR2 ANQGSEA. Trimming removed 5 bases from V and 1 base from J, with 9 bases in between. The CDR3 contains 13 residues. CDR3 DNA: TGCAGCGTTATAGGTGACAGCAATCAGCCCCAGCATTTT. Translation gives CSVIGDSNQPQHF.

As concerns this clonotype: Within a library made for alpha chains, this beta chain is off target, and its count is uninformative. The rearrangement joins TRBV5-1 to TRBJ1-4, with unresolved D. Germline CDR1 is SGHRS and CDR2 is YFSETQ. This CDR3 has 14 amino acids. Trimming left V 4 bases short and J 6 bases short, with 13 bases between. CDR3 protein: CASSARTTDEKLFF. The CDR3 DNA sequence: TGCGCCAGCAGCGCCCGGACCACAGATGAAAAACTGTTTTTT.

This clonotype was picked up many times. This beta chain is a stray sequence in a library constructed for alpha chains; its clone size is not meaningful. The chain links TRBV29-1 to TRBJ2-2; 11 bases are shared with TRBD1. J gave up 6 bases and V 6 bases, and 3 bases lay outside the gene matches. The CDR3 consists of 13 residues. Looked up from germline, CDR1 is SQVTM and CDR2 is ANQGSEA. For the CDR3, the DNA is TGCAGCGTCCAGGGACAGGGGGCCGGGGAGCTGTTTTTT. The encoded protein is CSVQGQGAGELFF.

This clonotype was counted at least ten times. This beta chain is an off-target read within a library intended for alpha chains, so its frequency means little. The chain joins TRBV6-5 to TRBJ2-4, with TRBD2 matching over 7 bases. With V trimmed by 2 bases and J by 0 bases, 4 bases remained unmatched. From germline, CDR1 is MNHEY and CDR2 SVGAGI. This CDR3 contains 16 residues. CDR3 sequence (DNA): TGTGCCAGCAGTTACGGACTAGGCCGAGCCAAAAACATTCAGTACTTC. It encodes CASSYGLGRAKNIQYF.

This clonotype has at least ten counts. As an off-target read in a library built for alpha chains, this beta chain has a frequency of little significance. The chain links TRBV4-1 to TRBJ2-6, with 10 positions matching TRBD2. Trimming removed 4 bases from V and 0 bases from J; junction bases left unmatched: 9. The CDR3 is 19 residues long. Germline CDR1 and CDR2: MGHRA and YSYEKL. The CDR3 nucleotides read TGCGCCAGCAGCCTATTGCAGGGACTAGCGTACTCTGGGGCCAACGTCCTGACTTTC. Amino acid sequence: CASSLLQGLAYSGANVLTF.